The clone carrying this TCR beta chain showed up many times. The antigen is not known. Regions amplified from RNA transcripts were the TCR beta CDR3 regions. HTBI primers were employed in a first-round RT-PCR of the TCR CDR3. A single record per CDR3 protein comes from TCRdb applying MiXCR to the multiplex PCR reads. Of 150,000 to 200,000 distinct CDR3 sequences in the sample, about 15% were seen once. The sample is drawn from a study of T cells in Graves' hyperthyroidism and ophthalmopathy. In the study overall: Blood was drawn when the patient was first diagnosed and still untreated. Study results and limitations: The blood repertoire included most of the expanded thyroid clonotypes above 0.001.

The hyperthyroidism patients had all been newly diagnosed, and their disease duration was under 2 months. Their ages ranged from 18 to 65 years. V dropped 6 bases and J dropped 3 bases, with 11 bases sitting between them. Looked up from germline, CDR1 is KGHSH and CDR2 is LQKENI. The CDR3 is made up of 13 amino acids. This clonotype was obtained from a woman aged 45 to 65 with Graves' hyperthyroidism. Specimen: blood. The chain couples TRBV18 to TRBJ1-2; D not resolved. The CDR3 region is CASSQRGDYGYTF. DNA for the CDR3: TGTGCCAGCTCGCAACGAGGAGACTATGGCTACACCTTC.